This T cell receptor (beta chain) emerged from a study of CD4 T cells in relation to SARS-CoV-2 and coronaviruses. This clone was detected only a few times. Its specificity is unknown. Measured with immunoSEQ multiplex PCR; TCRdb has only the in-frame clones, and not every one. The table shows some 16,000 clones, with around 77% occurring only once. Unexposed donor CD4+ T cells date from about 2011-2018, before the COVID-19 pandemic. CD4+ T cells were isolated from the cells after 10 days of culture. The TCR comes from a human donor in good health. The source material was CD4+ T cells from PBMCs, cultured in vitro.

CDR3 region: CASSQDRQSLYEQYF. As DNA, the CDR3 is TGTGCCAGCAGCCAAGATAGGCAGTCCCTCTACGAGCAGTACTTC. The V and J genes are TRBV3-1 (or the pseudogene TRBV3-2) and TRBJ2-7; D is uncertain. The ends were cut back, 0 bases at V and 3 bases at J, with 12 bases in the middle. This CDR3 region has 15 residues. Per the germline V gene, CDR1 is LGHDT and CDR2 is YNNKEL (reference sequence).